A single sample is the source of the 31 T cell receptor beta chains below, sequenced in a study of OX40 agonist ivuxolimab in advanced cancers. Libraries were prepared by immunoSEQ multiplex PCR; TCRdb keeps only in-frame clonotypes and omits some of them. The table includes about 52,000 clones, approximately 91% detected once. The specimen comprised CD4+ or CD8+ T cells sorted from blood, sampled in a trial of the OX40 agonist ivuxolimab. These receptors were taken from an adult with an advanced solid tumor such as melanoma, head and neck, liver or kidney cancer.

The chain couples TRBV6-1 to TRBJ2-6; D gene ambiguous. From germline, CDR1 is MNHNS and CDR2 SASEGT. Deletions cut 1 base from V and 0 bases from J, with 4 bases between. CDR3 length: 15 residues. CDR3 amino acids: CASSEGGSGANVLTF. The CDR3 DNA sequence: TGTGCCAGCAGTGAAGGGGGCTCTGGGGCCAACGTCCTGACTTTC.

The genes are TRBV29-1 and TRBJ2-7; D is perhaps TRBD1 or TRBD2 (5 bases each). V lost 7 bases and J lost 0, with 16 bases in between. The CDR3 totals 14 residues. Germline values: CDR1 SQVTM, CDR2 ANQGSEA. The CDR3 coding sequence is TGCAGCGCCTATCTAGGGGAGAGCTCCTACGAGCAGTACTTC. This sequence encodes CSAYLGESSYEQYF.

The chain combines TRBV6-5 with TRBJ2-7; 9 nucleotides align to TRBD1. Germline V lookup: CDR1 MNHEY, CDR2 SVGAGI. The V gene end was trimmed by 6 bases and the J gene end by 2 bases; junction bases not matched to a gene: 5. The CDR3 extends over 14 amino acids. The CDR3, as DNA: TGTGCCAGCAGCCAAGGGACAGGGCCCTACGAGCAGTACTTC. Protein sequence: CASSQGTGPYEQYF.

CDR3 protein: CASSKGQSGDEQFF. CDR3 coding DNA: TGTGCCAGCAGCAAGGGACAGAGCGGAGATGAGCAGTTCTTC. The chain employs TRBV5-4 and TRBJ2-1; 7 bases match TRBD1. The CDR3 length is 14 residues. The V gene end was trimmed by 4 bases and the J gene end by 8 bases; junction bases not matched to a gene: 9. CDR1 is SGHNT, CDR2 YYREEE, per germline (reference sequence).

This clone was picked up one time. This chain connects TRBV7-3 to TRBJ2-5; D possibly uses TRBD1 or TRBD2 (6 bases each). The better agreement between TRBJ2-7 and the DNA end casts doubt on the J call. The CDR3 sequence is 16 residues long. Germline V gives CDR1 SGHTA, CDR2 FQGTGA. CDR3 nucleotides: TGTGCCAGCAGCACTTCAGGGGCGCCAGGGGAGGACGAGCAGTACTTC. Protein product: CASSTSGAPGEDEQYF.

This chain uses TRBV2 with TRBJ1-2; D unresolved. Trimming took off 6 bases at V and 0 bases at J, with 11 bases between the two ends. Germline V gene lookup returns CDR1 SNHLY and CDR2 FYNNEI. The CDR3 has 14 amino acids. The CDR3 coding sequence is TGTGCCAGCAGCCCCCGCGGGGCTAACTATGGCTACACCTTC. Its protein is CASSPRGANYGYTF.

This clone was detected only a few times. The V call is TRBV6-1, the J call TRBJ1-6; 10 nucleotides line up with TRBD1. Unmatched junction bases numbered 5, after V lost 5 bases and J lost 10 bases. This CDR3 has 14 amino acids. Germline V gene lookup returns CDR1 MNHNS and CDR2 SASEGT. This CDR3 is CASSSDRGLSPLHF. CDR3 nucleotide sequence: TGTGCCAGCAGTTCCGACAGGGGGCTATCACCCCTCCACTTT.

The chain employs TRBV7-2 and TRBJ2-1; TRBD2 might be the D (6 bases). V shed 4 bases and J shed 6 bases, with 13 bases lying between them. The CDR3 totals 14 residues. Germline V CDR1 and CDR2: SGHTA, FQGNSA. The CDR3 sequence is CASSSPGTVNEQFF. Here the CDR3 DNA reads TGTGCCAGCAGCTCCCCCGGGACTGTCAATGAGCAGTTCTTC. The full variable domain, completed using reference TRBV7-2 and TRBJ2-1, is GAGVSQSPSNKVTEKGKDVELRCDPISGHTALYWYRQSLGQGLEFLIYFQGNSAPDKSGLPSDRFSAERTGGSVSTLTIQRTQQEDSAVYLCASSSPGTVNEQFFGPGTRLTVL.

The genes are TRBV30 and TRBJ1-1, with TRBD1 identical over 7 bases. The CDR3 is 14 amino acids. In germline, CDR1 is GTSNPN, CDR2 SVGIG (reference sequence). With V trimmed by 4 bases and J by 0 bases, 5 bases remained unmatched. The chain's CDR3 is CAWNLGQLNTEAFF. CDR3 in DNA: TGTGCCTGGAACTTGGGACAGTTGAACACTGAAGCTTTCTTT.

The rearrangement joins TRBV30 to TRBJ1-6, with 10 bases lining up with TRBD1. In germline, CDR1 is GTSNPN, CDR2 SVGIG (reference sequence). This CDR3 contains 15 residues. The V segment lost 0 bases and the J segment 13 bases; nucleotides outside the gene matches: 9. The DNA of the CDR3 is TGTGCCTGGAGTGTAATGGGGACAGGGGACGCCCCCCTCCACTTT. As protein: CAWSVMGTGDAPLHF.

The CDR3, as DNA: TGTGCCAGCAGCTCCTCCAGGGACTTCTCTGGAAACACCATATATTTT. It codes for CASSSSRDFSGNTIYF. The V and J genes are TRBV5-6 and TRBJ1-3, with D possibly being TRBD1 (5 bases). The germline gives CDR1 SGHDT, CDR2 YYEEEE. Deletions cut 3 bases from V and 0 bases from J, with 13 bases between. The CDR3 totals 16 residues.

The chain joins TRBV6-5 to TRBJ2-7; D might be TRBD2 (5 bases). Trimming shortened V by 6 bases and J by 0 bases, and 12 bases separated the two germline ends. Germline V lookup: CDR1 MNHEY, CDR2 SVGAGI. The CDR3 is 14 amino acids. The CDR3 DNA is TGTGCCAGCAGCCCTGTGGGGAGCTCCTACGAGCAGTACTTC. Its translation: CASSPVGSSYEQYF.

V is TRBV6-5 and J is TRBJ1-2, with a weak D call TRBD1 (5 bases). Trimming shortened V by 8 bases and J by 7 bases, and 11 bases separated the two germline ends. The germline V gene encodes CDR1 MNHEY and CDR2 SVGAGI. The CDR3 contains 11 residues. CDR3 bases: TGTGCCAGCGGGGAAGGGGCTGGCTACACCTTC. Translation: CASGEGAGYTF.

In its sample, this clone was seen once. The gene calls are TRBV6-5 and TRBJ2-7, with D possibly matching TRBD2 (5 bases). V was clipped by 0 bases and J by 7 bases, with 10 bases between them. The germline V gene has CDR1 MNHEY and CDR2 SVGAGI. This CDR3 has 13 residues. In DNA, the CDR3 is TGTGCCAGCAGTTACTCGCGGGTGGGGGAGCAGTACTTC. As protein: CASSYSRVGEQYF.

The chain uses TRBV4-1 and TRBJ1-6, with D perhaps TRBD1 (5 bases). Between the trimmed V and J ends, which lost 7 bases and 10 bases, there was a span of 14 bases. The CDR3 has 13 residues. Germline loops: CDR1 MGHRA, CDR2 YSYEKL. The chain's CDR3 is CASKGPSGSPLHF. CDR3 DNA: TGCGCCAGCAAGGGACCATCTGGGTCACCCCTCCACTTT.

V gene TRBV29-1 combines with J gene TRBJ2-1; D ambiguous. The CDR3 spans 15 residues. Germline CDR1 and CDR2: SQVTM and ANQGSEA. V gave up 7 bases and J gave up 4 bases, with 20 bases separating them. The CDR3 bases are TGCAGCGACGGTACGGCTGACACTTCGTACAATGAGCAGTTCTTC. It translates to CSDGTADTSYNEQFF.

This clone came up once. This chain joins TRBV4-1 and TRBJ2-1, with a weak D call TRBD1 (6 bases). V lost 1 base and J 0 bases, leaving 10 bases between the germline ends. CDR3 length: 16 amino acids. Germline CDR1 reads MGHRA; CDR2 reads YSYEKL. The chain's CDR3 is CASSQVQGSSYNEQFF. The DNA of the CDR3 is TGCGCCAGCAGCCAAGTCCAGGGGAGCTCCTACAATGAGCAGTTCTTC.

The rearrangement joins TRBV4-1 to TRBJ1-4; the D is unclear. This CDR3 is 15 amino acids long. From germline, CDR1 is MGHRA and CDR2 YSYEKL. V was pared by 4 bases and J by 6 bases, with 15 bases between. CDR3 in amino acids: CASSRTARTDEKLFF. For the CDR3, the DNA is TGCGCCAGCAGCCGTACAGCTAGGACCGATGAAAAACTGTTTTTT.

This clone was detected only a few times. The CDR3 DNA sequence: TGTGCCAGCAGCTTAGAACAGGGCAACGACGAGCAGTACTTC. This gives the protein CASSLEQGNDEQYF. The genes are TRBV7-9 and TRBJ2-7; D perhaps matches TRBD1 (6 bases). This CDR3 is 14 amino acids long. From germline, CDR1 is SEHNR and CDR2 FQNEAQ (reference sequence). Trimming removed 1 base from V and 5 bases from J, with 12 bases in between. The full variable domain, rest sourced from reference TRBV7-9 and TRBJ2-7, is DTGVSQNPRHKITKRGQNVTFRCDPISEHNRLYWYRQTLGQGPEFLTYFQNEAQLEKSRLLSDRFSAERPKGSFSTLEIQRTEQGDSAMYLCASSLEQGNDEQYFGPGTRLTVT.

The chain joins TRBV7-2 to TRBJ1-5; TRBD1 matches 10 bases. The CDR3 is 16 amino acids. V gave up 5 bases and J gave up 8 bases; unmatched junction bases: 12. In germline, CDR1 is SGHTA, CDR2 FQGNSA. The CDR3 DNA follows: TGTGCCAGCAGCCCGCGGACAGGGGGTGCAGGGGAGCCCCAGCATTTT. Residues: CASSPRTGGAGEPQHF.

The chain uses TRBV6-6 and TRBJ2-7, with D possibly matching TRBD1 (5 bases). The germline gives CDR1 MNHNY, CDR2 SVGAGI (reference sequence). V was cut by 7 bases and J by 4 bases, with 17 bases left in between. This CDR3 contains 14 residues. The CDR3 sequence: CASTNPRVEYEQYF. The CDR3 coding sequence is TGTGCCAGCACCAACCCCAGGGTGGAATACGAGCAGTACTTC.

This sequence joins TRBV6-1 and TRBJ1-1; TRBD1 matches at 7 bases. The CDR3 is made up of 13 amino acids. The V and J ends lost 6 bases and 6 bases, in that order; junction bases with no gene match: 7. Germline loops: CDR1 MNHNS, CDR2 SASEGT. The CDR3: CASSETGLSEAFF. The CDR3 DNA reads TGTGCCAGCAGCGAGACAGGGCTTTCTGAAGCTTTCTTT.

This sequence joins TRBV2 and TRBJ1-4; D is unresolved. The CDR3 is 16 residues long. Trimming left V 2 bases short and J 5 bases short, with 15 bases between. The germline V gene has CDR1 SNHLY and CDR2 FYNNEI. In DNA, the CDR3 is TGTGCCAGCAGTGAAAGGTATACGAGATCAAATGAAAAACTGTTTTTT. The encoded protein is CASSERYTRSNEKLFF.

This rearrangement joins TRBV9 to TRBJ1-2; D is perhaps TRBD1 (6 bases). Germline values: CDR1 SGDLS, CDR2 YYNGEE. The ends were cut back, 0 bases at V and 5 bases at J, with 11 bases in the middle. There are 14 residues in the CDR3. CDR3 nucleotides: TGTGCCAGCAGCGTAGCTCAAGGGGGTTATGGCTACACCTTC. Residues: CASSVAQGGYGYTF.

This chain links TRBV7-7 with TRBJ2-7; a weak D match, TRBD1 (5 bases). Germline V gene lookup returns CDR1 SSHAT and CDR2 FNYEAQ (reference sequence). Trimming removed 0 bases from V and 3 bases from J, with 12 bases in between. The CDR3 spans 15 residues. CDR3 sequence reads: CASSLAQGAGYEQYF. The CDR3, as DNA: TGTGCCAGCAGCTTAGCTCAGGGTGCAGGCTACGAGCAGTACTTC.

The rearrangement links TRBV4-1 to TRBJ1-1; TRBD1 agrees at 9 bases. Germline trimming cut 4 bases from V and 4 bases from J; bases unmatched to any gene: 10. The CDR3 runs 16 residues. Germline CDR1 is MGHRA and CDR2 is YSYEKL. CDR3: CASSLFPGQGSTEAFF. The CDR3 region has the DNA TGCGCCAGCAGCCTATTCCCCGGACAGGGGAGCACTGAAGCTTTCTTT.

This sequence joins TRBV29-1 and TRBJ2-1, with D perhaps given as TRBD1 or TRBD2 (5 bases each). CDR1 SQVTM and CDR2 ANQGSEA come from the germline V gene. The CDR3 covers 15 residues. V was pared by 4 bases and J by 8 bases, with 21 bases between. The CDR3 bases are TGCAGCGTTGTGGGGATGTGGGGGACCTCCGATGAGCAGTTCTTC. This gives the protein CSVVGMWGTSDEQFF.

This clone has only one observation. The chain recombines TRBV30 with TRBJ1-1; possibly TRBD1 for D (5 bases). The CDR3 length is 13 residues. The germline V gene encodes CDR1 GTSNPN and CDR2 SVGIG (reference sequence). Between the trimmed V and J ends, which lost 7 bases and 0 bases, there was a span of 12 bases. CDR3 in amino acids: CALQVFMNTEAFF. DNA for the CDR3: TGTGCCTTACAGGTGTTCATGAACACTGAAGCTTTCTTT.

This clone is medium-sized (0.01 to 0.1%) in the sample. Other DNA sequences in this specimen translate into the identical CDR3. The chain is built from TRBV9 and TRBJ1-5; D is ambiguous. The germline V gene has CDR1 SGDLS and CDR2 YYNGEE. Trimming took 0 bases from V and 3 from J, leaving 7 bases between them. There are 14 residues in the CDR3. The CDR3 DNA sequence: TGTGCCAGCAGCGTAGGAGGCCCCAATCAGCCCCAGCATTTT. It encodes CASSVGGPNQPQHF.

In the case of this clone: Germline and junction disagree at one end, which may indicate a read error. The J gene is TRBJ2-5, the V gene TRBV7-7, with D perhaps TRBD2 (7 bases). This CDR3 spans 15 amino acids. Looked up from germline, CDR1 is SSHAT and CDR2 is FNYEAQ (reference sequence). CDR3 in amino acids: CASSLGGVPPETQYF. As DNA, the CDR3 is TGTGCTAGCAGCTTAGGGGGGGTCCCCCCAGAGACCCAGTACTTC.

This chain links TRBV5-1 with TRBJ2-1, with D maybe TRBD2 (7 bases). The CDR3 sequence is 15 residues long. The ends were cut back, 3 bases at V and 6 bases at J, with 16 bases in the middle. Germline CDR1 SGHRS, CDR2 YFSETQ. CDR3 DNA: TGCGCCAGCAGCTCGGGGGGCGATGAAGGCAATGAGCAGTTCTTC. Its protein is CASSSGGDEGNEQFF. The variable domain in full, with the rest retrieved from reference TRBV5-1 and TRBJ2-1, is KAGVTQTPRYLIKTRGQQVTLSCSPISGHRSVSWYQQTPGQGLQFLFEYFSETQRNKGNFPGRFSGRQFSNSRSEMNVSTLELGDSALYLCASSSGGDEGNEQFFGPGTRLTVL.